The clone carrying this T cell receptor (beta chain) was seen once. Sequencing was performed with immunoSEQ multiplex PCR; in TCRdb, only in-frame clones are kept and a portion is missing. The sample consists of over 50,000 clones, roughly 87% of them appearing once. Trimming at V came to 7 bases and at J to 3 bases, leaving 7 bases not matched to a gene. Germline CDR1 and CDR2: SQVTM and ANQGSEA. The CDR3 extends over 13 amino acids. These data belong to a study of T cell changes during pregnancy in multiple sclerosis. The TCR was taken from a female donor with multiple sclerosis, enrolled in a pregnancy study. This chain links TRBV29-1 with TRBJ2-7; 9 bases are a match to TRBD1. The material was peripheral blood, obtained in the first trimester of pregnancy. Here the CDR3 DNA reads TGCAGCGCCATCTCGACAGGGGGCTACGAGCAGTACTTC. Translating it yields CSAISTGGYEQYF.